In its sample, the clone carrying this T cell receptor (beta chain) was seen a few times. What it binds is not known. The data originate from a study of STAT3 mutations in large granular lymphocyte leukemia. This CDR3 region has 15 residues. Looked up from germline, CDR1 is SGHTS and CDR2 is YDEGEE. The V end lost 1 base, the J end lost 6 bases, and 11 bases lay between the germline ends. Average productive template count per sample was some 44,000. Assay used: immunoSEQ multiplex PCR; TCRdb lists only in-frame clones, some missing. The sample lists about 2,100 clones, around 56% occurring once. General study findings and limits: A small but highly pathogenic clone may have been missed. Samples missed the first appearance of the clone. In T-cell large granular lymphocyte leukemia, about half of patients showed multiple immunodominant subclonotypes.

Sequences were obtained from peripheral blood mononuclear cells. The chain has TRBV5-8 and TRBJ1-6; D possibly corresponds to TRBD1 (5 bases). The clonotype was recovered from a man aged 55 to 70 with T-cell large granular lymphocyte leukemia. Some clones in this sample may be carry-over from other donors' samples. CDR3 residues: CASSLWGGINSPLHF. In nucleotides, the CDR3 is TGTGCCAGCAGCTTGTGGGGGGGAATTAATTCACCCCTCCACTTT.